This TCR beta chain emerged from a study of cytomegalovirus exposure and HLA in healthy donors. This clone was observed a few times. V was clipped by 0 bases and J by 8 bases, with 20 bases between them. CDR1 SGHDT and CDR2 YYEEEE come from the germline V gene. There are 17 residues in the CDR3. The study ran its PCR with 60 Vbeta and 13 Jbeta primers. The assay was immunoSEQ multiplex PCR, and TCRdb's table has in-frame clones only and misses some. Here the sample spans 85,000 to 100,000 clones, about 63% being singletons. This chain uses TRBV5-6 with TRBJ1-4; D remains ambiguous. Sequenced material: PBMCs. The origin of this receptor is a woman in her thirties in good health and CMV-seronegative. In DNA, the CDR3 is TGTGCCAGCAGCTTGGTACCCAGAGACGGCCTGAGGGAAAAACTGTTTTTT. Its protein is CASSLVPRDGLREKLFF.